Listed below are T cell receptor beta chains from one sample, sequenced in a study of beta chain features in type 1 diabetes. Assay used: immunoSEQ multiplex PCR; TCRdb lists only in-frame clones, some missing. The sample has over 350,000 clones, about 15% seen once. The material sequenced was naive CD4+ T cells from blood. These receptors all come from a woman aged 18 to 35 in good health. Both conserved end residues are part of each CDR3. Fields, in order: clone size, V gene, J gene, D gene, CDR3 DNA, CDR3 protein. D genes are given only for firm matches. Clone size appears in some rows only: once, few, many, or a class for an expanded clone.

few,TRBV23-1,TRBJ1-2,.,TGCGCCAGCAGTCAATCGATTCGGGTAGGGGAACGCTATGGCTACACCTTC,CASSQSIRVGERYGYTF
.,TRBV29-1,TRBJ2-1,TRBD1,TGCAGCGTTGCTAGGACAGGGGGGAATGAGCAGTTCTTC,CSVARTGGNEQFF
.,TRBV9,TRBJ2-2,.,TGTGCCAGCAGCGTCGCCCCCTACGGGGAGCTGTTTTTT,CASSVAPYGELFF
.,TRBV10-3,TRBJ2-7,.,TGTGCCACCCGCTCGACAGGCTACGAGCAGTACTTC,CATRSTGYEQYF
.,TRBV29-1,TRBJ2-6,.,TGCAGCGTGCCGATCGGGTCTGGGGCCAACGTCCTGACTTTC,CSVPIGSGANVLTF
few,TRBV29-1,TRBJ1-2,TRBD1,TGCAGCGTTTTGACCCAGGGGGCCGGCTACGAGGGCTACACCTTC,CSVLTQGAGYEGYTF
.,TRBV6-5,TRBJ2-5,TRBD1,TGTGCCAGCGGAGGACAGGGGGGGGAGACCCAGTACTTC,CASGGQGGETQYF
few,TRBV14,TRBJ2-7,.,TGTGCCAGCAGCCAAGATAGGTGGCAGGGCTCCTACGAGCAGTACTTC,CASSQDRWQGSYEQYF
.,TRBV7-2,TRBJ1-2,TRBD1,TGTGCCAGCAGCCTCGGACAGGGGGGTGGAGGCTACACCTTC,CASSLGQGGGGYTF
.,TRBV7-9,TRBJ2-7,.,TGTGCCAGCAGCTTAGGGCAGTTCTACGAGCAGTACTTC,CASSLGQFYEQYF
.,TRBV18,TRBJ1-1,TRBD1,TGTGCCAGCTCACCTCCGGGACAGGGGGCTTCGAACACTGAAGCTTTCTTT,CASSPPGQGASNTEAFF
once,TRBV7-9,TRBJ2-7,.,TGTGCCAGCAGCCCCCTCCCCCGAGAGACAGTTAACGAGCAGTACTTC,CASSPLPRETVNEQYF
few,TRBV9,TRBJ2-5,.,TGTGCCAGCAGCGTGCAGGGAGGCGAGACCCAGTACTTC,CASSVQGGETQYF
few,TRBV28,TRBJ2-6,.,TGTGCCAGCAGTTTAGACATGCCCTCTGGGGCCAACGTCCTGACTTTC,CASSLDMPSGANVLTF
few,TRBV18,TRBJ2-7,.,TGTGCCAGCTCACCGGACAGCTACGAGCAGTACTTC,CASSPDSYEQYF
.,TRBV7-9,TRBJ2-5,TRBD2,TGTGCCAGCAGCCGAGGGACTAGCGGCACCCAAGAGACCCAGTACTTC,CASSRGTSGTQETQYF
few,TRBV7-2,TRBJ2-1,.,TGTGCCAGCAGCCCCCAGAAGGAGAAGCAGTTCTTC,CASSPQKEKQFF
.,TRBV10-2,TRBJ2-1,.,TGCGCCAGCCTAAGTCTCTACAATGAGCAGTTCTTC,CASLSLYNEQFF
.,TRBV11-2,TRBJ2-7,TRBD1,TGTGCCAGCAGCTCCAGGGGGTGGGAGCAGTACTTC,CASSSRGWEQYF
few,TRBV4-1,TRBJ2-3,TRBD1,TGCGCCAGCAGCTTACCGGGGACAGCCACAGATACGCAGTATTTT,CASSLPGTATDTQYF
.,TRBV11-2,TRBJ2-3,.,TGTGCCAGCAGCTTAGATAATCCGGGAGCAACAGATACGCAGTATTTT,CASSLDNPGATDTQYF
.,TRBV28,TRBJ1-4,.,TGTGCCAGCAGCTCTGAACGGGAAAAACTGTTTTTT,CASSSEREKLFF
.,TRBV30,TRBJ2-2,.,TGTGCCGAGGACTCCTGGGCCACCGGGGAGCTGTTTTTT,CAEDSWATGELFF
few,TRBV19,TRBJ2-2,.,TGTGCCAGTAGTCTCCGACAGAACACCGGGGAGCTGTTTTTT,CASSLRQNTGELFF
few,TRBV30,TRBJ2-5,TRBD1,TGTGCCTGGAGTGTTTGGGGACAGCGAGAGACCCAGTACTTC,CAWSVWGQRETQYF
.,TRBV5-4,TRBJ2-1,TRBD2,TGTGCCAGCAGCTTGGTTAATAGCGGGGCCCGATTGTACGGTGAGCAGTTCTTC,CASSLVNSGARLYGEQFF
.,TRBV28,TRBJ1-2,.,TGTGCCAGTGGCAGAAACTATGGCTACACCTTC,CASGRNYGYTF
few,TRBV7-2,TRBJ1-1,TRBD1,TGTGCCAGCAGCTGGACAGGGATCAGGGAAGCTTTCTTT,CASSWTGIREAFF
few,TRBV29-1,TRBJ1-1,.,TGCAGCGCCGCCTTGACAGGGAACACTGAAGCTTTCTTT,CSAALTGNTEAFF
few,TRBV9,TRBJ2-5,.,TGTGCCAGCAGCCCACTGGCGGAAGAGACCCAGTACTTC,CASSPLAEETQYF
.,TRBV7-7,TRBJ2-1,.,TGTGCCAGCAGCTTACTAGCGTCTCATGGCAATGAGCAGTTCTTC,CASSLLASHGNEQFF
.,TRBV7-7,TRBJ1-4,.,TGTGCTAGCAGCTTACGGCGGAATGAAAAACTGTTTTTT,CASSLRRNEKLFF
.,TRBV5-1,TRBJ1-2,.,TGCGCCAGCAAAGACGGGGTGCGTGGCTACACCTTC,CASKDGVRGYTF